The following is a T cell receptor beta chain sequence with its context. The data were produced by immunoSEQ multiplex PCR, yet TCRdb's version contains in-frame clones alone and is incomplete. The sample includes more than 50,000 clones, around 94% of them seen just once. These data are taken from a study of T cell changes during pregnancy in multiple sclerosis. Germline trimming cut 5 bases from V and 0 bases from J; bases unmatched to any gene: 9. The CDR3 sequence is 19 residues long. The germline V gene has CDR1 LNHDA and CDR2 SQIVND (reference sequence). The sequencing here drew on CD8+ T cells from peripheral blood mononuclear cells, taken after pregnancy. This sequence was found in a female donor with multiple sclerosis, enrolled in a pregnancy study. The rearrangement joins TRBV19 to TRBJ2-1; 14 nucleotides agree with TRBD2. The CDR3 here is CASSLRLAGGTLSYNEQFF. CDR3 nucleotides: TGTGCCAGTAGTTTACGACTAGCGGGAGGGACGCTCTCCTACAATGAGCAGTTCTTC. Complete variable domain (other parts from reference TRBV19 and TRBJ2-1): DGGITQSPKYLFRKEGQNVTLSCEQNLNHDAMYWYRQDPGQGLRLIYYSQIVNDFQKGDIAEGYSVSREKKESFPLTVTSAQKNPTAFYLCASSLRLAGGTLSYNEQFFGPGTRLTVL.